This T cell receptor beta chain was sequenced for a study of response to subunit inactivated influenza vaccine. Whole-study findings and limits: Authors proposed each seasonal influenza vaccination draws in few new T cells.

TCRdb used MiXCR to reprocess the RT-PCR reads, holding one entry per CDR3 protein. Of fewer than 700,000 distinct CDR3 sequences listed, 13% are singletons. Looked up from germline, CDR1 is SQVTM and CDR2 is ANQGSEA. The CDR3 has 11 residues. V lost 4 bases and J lost 6, with 9 bases in between. This clonotype was seen at least ten times. The antigen remains unidentified. V gene TRBV29-1 combines with J gene TRBJ1-2; D remains unclear. This specimen was PBMCs from blood, taken roughly 46 days after vaccination. This receptor was obtained from a man aged 45-60 years who received an inactivated influenza vaccine. The CDR3 spells CSVVQENGYTF. The CDR3 DNA reads as TGCAGCGTTGTTCAAGAAAATGGCTACACCTTC.